Presented here are 5 T cell receptor beta chains from one specimen sequenced in a study of blood T cells in healthy people across ages. A second PCR, run for about 7 to 11 cycles, used a sample-barcoded 5' primer plus a J-beta primer mix. TCRdb fed the 5' RACE reads into MiXCR, producing one record per CDR3 protein. The data hold roughly 500,000 distinct CDR3 sequences, with approximately 25% observed a single time. Sequenced sample: blood. All receptors derive from a woman between 70 and 85 years old in good health.

The chain carries TRBV7-9 and TRBJ2-7; possibly TRBD1 for D (6 bases). Trimming pared 7 bases from V and 6 bases from J, leaving 19 bases between. Germline CDR1 reads SEHNR; CDR2 reads FQNEAQ (reference sequence). The CDR3 is 14 amino acids. The CDR3 bases are TGTGCCAGCACCCGGGACACCCTAGTAACCGAGCAGTACTTC. Amino acids: CASTRDTLVTEQYF.

V gene TRBV7-9 combines with J gene TRBJ2-3; 7 bases align to TRBD2. The germline CDR1 and CDR2 sequences are SEHNR and FQNEAQ (reference sequence). V dropped 0 bases and J dropped 3; count of bases not matched to a gene: 6. CDR3 length equals 16 residues. CDR3 in amino acids: CASSLAAGERTDTQYF. The CDR3 coding sequence is TGTGCCAGCAGCTTAGCGGCGGGAGAGCGGACAGATACGCAGTATTTT.

This clonotype was counted between two and nine times. This chain links TRBV6-5 with TRBJ1-5, with no clear D. The CDR3 sequence is 15 residues long. Between the trimmed V and J ends, which lost 6 bases and 0 bases, there was a span of 12 bases. Germline V gene data show CDR1 as MNHEY and CDR2 as SVGAGI. DNA of the CDR3: TGTGCCAGCAGGTCCGGCGGCAGTAGCAATCAGCCCCAGCATTTT. Amino acid sequence: CASRSGGSSNQPQHF.

The chain couples TRBV10-3 to TRBJ1-3; D ambiguous. CDR1 ENHRY and CDR2 SYGVKD come from the germline V gene. CDR3 length equals 16 residues. V lost 5 bases to trimming and J lost 0 bases, with 14 bases between them. In nucleotides, the CDR3 is TGTGCCATCAGTCCCTCGGGCCTAAGCTCTGGAAACACCATATATTTT. Translation gives CAISPSGLSSGNTIYF.

This clonotype appeared a few times. The gene calls are TRBV11-2 and TRBJ2-6, with D unresolved. Trimming took off 4 bases at V and 0 bases at J, with 7 bases between the two ends. In germline, CDR1 is SGHAT, CDR2 FQNNGV. The CDR3 spans 15 residues. CDR3 in amino acids: CASSSFPSGANVLTF. DNA of the CDR3: TGTGCCAGCAGCTCGTTTCCCTCTGGGGCCAACGTCCTGACTTTC.